The clone carrying this TCR beta chain turned up a few times. V was shortened by 5 bases and J by 1 base, with 20 bases between the two germline ends. CDR1 is MNHEY, CDR2 SMNVEV, per germline (reference sequence). This CDR3 spans 17 amino acids. The source of the sample is a study of glioma-infiltrating T cells. The iRepertoire nested amplicon-rescue multiplex PCR amplified TCR alpha and beta CDR3s from RNA. TCRdb reprocessed the multiplex PCR reads with MiXCR, giving one entry per CDR3 protein. This sample yields a few hundred thousand distinct CDR3 sequences, of which 41% are seen a single time; around 12% belongs to the top ten.

This clonotype originated in a human donor with low-grade glioma or glioblastoma, undergoing nonglioma brain surgery, or in good health (not recorded which). The chain joins TRBV27 to TRBJ2-5; no firm D call. Sequencing used glioma tissue, nonneoplastic brain tissue, or PBMCs (not recorded which). Written as DNA, the CDR3 is TGTGCCAGCAGTCTCCATTCTATAGCACCTATCCAAGAGACCCAGTACTTC. Amino acid sequence: CASSLHSIAPIQETQYF.